A single T cell receptor (beta chain) is shown here with its context. Its matching antigen is unknown. Indicated time point: week 47, end of study. Vaccination comprised doses that each held 300 ug of mutant IDH1 20-mer peptide, plus topical imiquimod. Each astrocytoma in the donors was new, WHO grade 3 or 4, IDH1-mutant and ATRX-lost. The CDR3 runs 11 residues. The germline V gene encodes CDR1 MNHNS and CDR2 SASEGT. V dropped 5 bases and J dropped 11; count of bases not matched to a gene: 3. Using immunoSEQ multiplex PCR, the repertoire was profiled, and TCRdb retains in-frame clones only, with some absent. This table holds tens of thousands of clones, 70% to 85% found once. This sample is part of a study of a mutant IDH1 vaccine in newly diagnosed glioma.

The receptor was isolated from a young woman with glioma. Some clones in this sample may be carry-over from other donors' samples. Here the sequenced sample was PBMCs, taken from a glioma patient whose treatment included an IDH1 peptide vaccine. The chain employs TRBV6-1 and TRBJ2-1; 7 nucleotides line up with TRBD2. The CDR3 DNA reads as TGTGCCAGCAGTCCCGGGGGGAAGCAGTTCTTC. This encodes CASSPGGKQFF.